Here is one T cell receptor beta chain with its context. The data were obtained in a study of OX40 agonist ivuxolimab in advanced cancers. Assay: immunoSEQ multiplex PCR; the TCRdb copy retains only in-frame clones and omits some. The sample shows over 90,000 clones, 80% to 90% of them seen only once. CDR3 length: 15 residues. The V and J ends lost 5 bases and 5 bases, in that order; junction bases with no gene match: 7. CDR1 and CDR2 (germline): SEHNR, FQNEAQ (reference sequence). The TCR sequence derives from an adult with an advanced solid tumor such as melanoma, head and neck, liver or kidney cancer. Specimen: CD4+ or CD8+ T cells sorted from blood, collected in a trial of the OX40 agonist ivuxolimab. The chain links TRBV7-9 to TRBJ1-4; the match to TRBD1 covers 8 bases. The CDR3 DNA reads as TGTGCCAGCAGCCGAACGGGACAGGAAAATGAAAAACTGTTTTTT. Protein: CASSRTGQENEKLFF.